The sequence of this T cell receptor (beta chain) was determined in a study of T-cell memory formation after mild COVID-19 (dated by TCRdb to the early 2020s). Study-level background: TCR sequence clusters from the two donors were largely donor specific. In a couple of donors, T-cell clones that expanded and contracted after mild COVID-19 were tracked by sequencing TCRalpha and TCRbeta repertoires over time. Two young, previously healthy adult volunteers made up the cohort, one male and one female.

General study outcomes and caveats: Contracting CD4+ clones appeared mostly in the CM and EM memory subsets, whereas CD8+ clones were enriched in EMRA. SARS-CoV-2 specificity was not confirmed for the second-wave clones peaking on day 37. Some responding clones were found in pre-infection memory, which suggests that pre-existing cross-reactive memory T cells took part in the SARS-CoV-2 response. Clones that contracted from day 15 to 85 showed balanced CD4/CD8 phenotypes, whereas a second wave of clones that expanded from day 15 to 37 leaned towards CD4+. The study included only a couple of mild cases, and larger cohorts that include severe cases with pre-infection samples were judged to be necessary.

The data were produced on an Illumina NovaSeq 6000. TCRalpha and TCRbeta cDNA libraries were built by 5'RACE with constant-segment primers, adding sample barcodes and unique molecular identifiers. Trizol reagent was used to extract RNA from every sample. The libraries were amplified in two PCR steps, and the second step added a second sample barcode and Illumina TruSeq adapters. The libraries were sequenced on an Illumina NovaSeq using 2 x 150 bp paired-end reads. Per the original workflow: Demultiplexing of reads and collapsing into UMI-guided consensus sequences were performed with migec v1.2.7. Using mixcr v2.1.11, the UMI consensuses were aligned to TRA and TRB V and J templates and assembled into clonotypes. A clonotype was counted as expanded or contracted only if both edgeR and NoisET called the change significant, with noise models trained on biological replicates. For edgeR calls, a false discovery rate-adjusted p below 0.01 and a log2 fold-change threshold of 1 were applied. As an exploratory analysis of dynamics, PCA with hierarchical clustering was applied to max-normalized trajectories of the 1000 most abundant clonotypes. Separately sequenced CD4+ and CD8+ repertoires were used to assign a CD4 or CD8 phenotype to each responding clone. In TCRdb, the public reads were trimmed at Q25 with fastp and aligned with MiXCR, with productive beta chains retained. When rows share a CDR3 protein, they turn into one entry using the most common DNA and genes. None of the V and J calls come from the authors' own analysis; TCRdb made them. The sample contains around 300,000 distinct CDR3 sequences, over 7% of them found a single time. Of the sample, roughly 22% is held by the ten largest clones.

PBMCs were isolated by Ficoll-Paque density gradient centrifugation. Cut back by 1 base and 5 bases, the V and J ends lie 6 bases apart. CDR1 and CDR2 were assigned from the germline V gene as SGHTA and FQGNSA. The CDR3 has 13 amino acids, counting the end cysteine and phenylalanine. Just CDR3 DNA is preserved here, 39 bases in frame from base 1. Worth noting for this clonotype: Its antigen specificity is not known. No base qualities exist here, and no much larger clone lies one base off it.

Sequencing was performed on PBMCs or a T cell subset sorted from them (not recorded which). The receptor's source is a young man who had mild COVID-19 (a few samples of this study predate the infection). The sample titles of this study are shuffled in the database, so cell type and time point are left out; the donor was told from shared clones. The chain employs TRBV7-2 and TRBJ2-1, with no confidently assigned D gene. The DNA is as follows: TGTGCCAGCAGCTTAGTTAACAACAATGAGCAGTTCTTC. Its product reads: CASSLVNNNEQFF.